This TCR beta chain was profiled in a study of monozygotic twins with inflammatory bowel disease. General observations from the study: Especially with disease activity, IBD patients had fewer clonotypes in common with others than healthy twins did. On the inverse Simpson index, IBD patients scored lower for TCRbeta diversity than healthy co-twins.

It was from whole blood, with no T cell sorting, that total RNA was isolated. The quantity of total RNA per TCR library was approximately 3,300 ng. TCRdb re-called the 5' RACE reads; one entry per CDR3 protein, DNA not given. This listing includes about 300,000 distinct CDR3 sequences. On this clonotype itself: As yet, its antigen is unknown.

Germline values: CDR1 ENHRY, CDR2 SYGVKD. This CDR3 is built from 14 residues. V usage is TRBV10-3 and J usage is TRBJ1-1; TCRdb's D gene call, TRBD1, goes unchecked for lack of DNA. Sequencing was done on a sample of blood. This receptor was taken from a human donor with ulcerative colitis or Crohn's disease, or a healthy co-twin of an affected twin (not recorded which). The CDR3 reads CAISDRGRGTEAFF.